Listed here are 6 T cell receptor beta chains from one sample, sequenced in a study of CD4+ T cells in melanoma (dated by TCRdb to the early 2020s). Libraries were made using the immunoSEQ multiplex PCR assay. Entries here come from immuneACCESS through TCRdb and include only in-frame sequences with V and J called. Some clones fail to appear in such tables; in the studies checked, an unresolved V gene covers under half of the shortfall, and the cause of the remainder is unknown. In all, the sample holds thousands of clones, and around 71% of those were seen once. Jointly, the top ten make up 16% of the sample. Sequenced sample: cells from a culture (not recorded whether cultured in vitro). The receptors were gathered from a human donor with melanoma.

The chain has TRBV6-6 and TRBJ2-1; a possible D gene is TRBD2 (6 bases). Per germline, CDR1 MNHNY and CDR2 SVGAGI (reference sequence). Trimming cost V 5 bases and J 5 bases, with 10 bases left between them. This CDR3 contains 13 residues. The DNA for the CDR3 is TGTGCCAGCAGTAAACTAGCAGACAATGAGCAGTTCTTC. This translates into CASSKLADNEQFF.

V gene TRBV9 combines with J gene TRBJ1-1, with D possibly being TRBD1 (6 bases). V dropped 4 bases and J dropped 2 bases, with 15 bases sitting between them. The CDR3 spans 15 residues. Germline CDR1 SGDLS, CDR2 YYNGEE. The CDR3 coding sequence is TGTGCCAGCAGCCCCGGGGGCCAGGACAACACTGAAGCTTTCTTT. It codes for CASSPGGQDNTEAFF.

The rearrangement uses TRBV6-5 and TRBJ1-6, with D possibly matching TRBD1 (6 bases). V shed 4 bases and J shed 10 bases, with 14 bases lying between them. This CDR3 spans 14 amino acids. The V gene's germline CDR1 is MNHEY and CDR2 SVGAGI. CDR3 sequence (DNA): TGTGCCAGCAGTTTAACCAAAGACAGGTCACCCCTCCACTTT. It translates to CASSLTKDRSPLHF.

The chain couples TRBV2 to TRBJ1-1; 7 nucleotides line up with TRBD1. The CDR3 loop spans 15 amino acids. CDR1 is SNHLY and CDR2 is FYNNEI in the germline V gene. V lost 4 bases, J lost 2 bases, and 7 bases stayed unmatched. CDR3 in DNA: TGTGCCAGCAGTGCAAGGGGGCGGGCAAACACTGAAGCTTTCTTT. This gives the protein CASSARGRANTEAFF.

CDR3 nucleotide sequence: TGTGCCAGCAGTTACTCGGGGACAGTTGGAAACACCATATATTTT. Its translation: CASSYSGTVGNTIYF. V is TRBV6-5 and J is TRBJ1-3, with TRBD1 matching over 7 bases. With 0 bases clipped from V and 3 bases from J, the junction kept 2 bases outside the gene matches. The CDR3 length is 15 residues. Germline CDR1 and CDR2: MNHEY and SVGAGI.

The chain has TRBV11-1 and TRBJ2-1; D is perhaps TRBD2 (6 bases). Between the trimmed V and J ends, which lost 3 bases and 13 bases, there was a span of 19 bases. The germline CDR1 and CDR2 sequences are SGHAT and FQDESV (reference sequence). This CDR3 is built from 14 residues. The CDR3 here is CASSLTSSLDLQFF. As DNA, the CDR3 is TGTGCCAGCAGCTTGACTAGTAGCTTAGATCTTCAGTTCTTC.